A selection of T cell receptor beta chains follows, all from one sample in a study of Graves' ophthalmopathy and Graves' hyperthyroidism. From the multiplex PCR reads, TCRdb called clonotypes with MiXCR, one entry per CDR3 protein. The table includes hundreds of thousands of distinct CDR3 sequences, around 50% detected once. The specimen was peripheral blood. These receptors were collected from an adult man with Graves' ophthalmopathy. Each CDR3 is given with its conserved first and last residue. Each record gives: CDR3 DNA, CDR3 protein, V gene, D gene, clone size, J gene. A D gene is named only where the DNA matches it firmly. Size values are once, few and many counts, or a class for expanded clones, and some rows have none.

cdr3_nt: TGTGCCAGTAGTATAGGGACAGACTACGAGCAGCCCCAGCATTTT; cdr3_aa: CASSIGTDYEQPQHF; v_call: TRBV19; d_call: NA; clone_size: NA; j_call: TRBJ1-5
cdr3_nt: TGTGCCAGCTTGGTCAGCTATAATTCACCCCTCCACTTT; cdr3_aa: CASLVSYNSPLHF; v_call: TRBV2; d_call: NA; clone_size: few; j_call: TRBJ1-6
cdr3_nt: TGCAGTGCTAGAGATCCTGGGGGGGTGGGCCGCGAGACCCAGTACTTC; cdr3_aa: CSARDPGGVGRETQYF; v_call: TRBV20-1; d_call: TRBD2; clone_size: NA; j_call: TRBJ2-5
cdr3_nt: TGCGCCAGCAGCCAAGCAGGGCAGGGGATCTCCTATAATTCACCCCTCCACTTT; cdr3_aa: CASSQAGQGISYNSPLHF; v_call: TRBV4-1; d_call: NA; clone_size: NA; j_call: TRBJ1-6
cdr3_nt: TGCAGTGCCACCAAGGACAGGGGGAGCAATCAGCCCCAGCATTTT; cdr3_aa: CSATKDRGSNQPQHF; v_call: TRBV20-1; d_call: TRBD1; clone_size: once; j_call: TRBJ1-5
cdr3_nt: TGTGCCAGCAGCCTCCTCCCCCCGTGGAGGGAAGGGGACACTGAAGCTTTCTTT; cdr3_aa: CASSLLPPWREGDTEAFF; v_call: TRBV7-2; d_call: NA; clone_size: NA; j_call: TRBJ1-1
cdr3_nt: TGCAGCGTTGAAGGCGGGAGAGGAGAGACCCAGTACTTC; cdr3_aa: CSVEGGRGETQYF; v_call: TRBV29-1; d_call: TRBD2; clone_size: NA; j_call: TRBJ2-5
cdr3_nt: TGCAGCGTCCCCGGACACCCGGCAACTAATGAAAAACTGTTTTTT; cdr3_aa: CSVPGHPATNEKLFF; v_call: TRBV29-1; d_call: NA; clone_size: NA; j_call: TRBJ1-4
cdr3_nt: TGTGCCAGCAGTTTCTCTAGCGGGAGGGTGTACTTC; cdr3_aa: CASSFSSGRVYF; v_call: TRBV12-3/TRBV12-4; d_call: TRBD2; clone_size: NA; j_call: TRBJ2-7
cdr3_nt: TGTGCCAGCAGTTACTCCGGACAAGGGTTAGAGGGCTACACCTTC; cdr3_aa: CASSYSGQGLEGYTF; v_call: TRBV6-5; d_call: NA; clone_size: few; j_call: TRBJ1-2
cdr3_nt: TGTGCCAGCAGTTTTGGGCAGGGTTCGAACACTGAAGCTTTCTTT; cdr3_aa: CASSFGQGSNTEAFF; v_call: TRBV12-3/TRBV12-4; d_call: NA; clone_size: NA; j_call: TRBJ1-1
cdr3_nt: TGTGCCACCAGTGATTGGACTAGGGGGGGCACAGATACGCAGTATTTT; cdr3_aa: CATSDWTRGGTDTQYF; v_call: TRBV24-1; d_call: NA; clone_size: NA; j_call: TRBJ2-3
cdr3_nt: TGCGCCAGCAGAAGTCCCGGGACAAAGGGCAATGGCTACACCTTC; cdr3_aa: CASRSPGTKGNGYTF; v_call: TRBV4-1; d_call: NA; clone_size: NA; j_call: TRBJ1-2
cdr3_nt: TGTGCCATCAGTGAGGAGGGATACAGCAATCAGCCCCAGCATTTT; cdr3_aa: CAISEEGYSNQPQHF; v_call: TRBV10-3; d_call: NA; clone_size: many; j_call: TRBJ1-5
cdr3_nt: TGCAGCGTTGAGAGCGACAGAGCTTACGAGCAGTACTTC; cdr3_aa: CSVESDRAYEQYF; v_call: TRBV29-1; d_call: NA; clone_size: NA; j_call: TRBJ2-7
cdr3_nt: TGTGCCAGCAGCTTAGGGCTAGAGCAGTACTTC; cdr3_aa: CASSLGLEQYF; v_call: TRBV7-9; d_call: NA; clone_size: few; j_call: TRBJ2-7
cdr3_nt: TGTGCCAGCAGGGGCAGGGGCGACACCTACGAGCAGTACTTC; cdr3_aa: CASRGRGDTYEQYF; v_call: TRBV10-3; d_call: NA; clone_size: NA; j_call: TRBJ2-7
cdr3_nt: TGTGCTAGATTACGAAGATCGAACACTGAAGCTTTCTTT; cdr3_aa: CARLRRSNTEAFF; v_call: TRBV19; d_call: NA; clone_size: once; j_call: TRBJ1-1
cdr3_nt: TGTGCCAGCAGCCCCCCACACGGGCCCCAGCATTTT; cdr3_aa: CASSPPHGPQHF; v_call: TRBV3-1; d_call: NA; clone_size: NA; j_call: TRBJ1-5
cdr3_nt: TGCAGCGTTGAATCCCAGGTGAACACCTTC; cdr3_aa: CSVESQVNTF; v_call: TRBV29-1; d_call: NA; clone_size: many; j_call: TRBJ1-2
cdr3_nt: TGTGCCAGCAAGTTGGCGGGAAACAACTATGGCTACACCTTC; cdr3_aa: CASKLAGNNYGYTF; v_call: TRBV2; d_call: NA; clone_size: NA; j_call: TRBJ1-2
cdr3_nt: TGTGCCAGCAGCGTTGACTCGTTGTCTAATTCACCCCTCCACTTT; cdr3_aa: CASSVDSLSNSPLHF; v_call: TRBV9; d_call: NA; clone_size: few; j_call: TRBJ1-6
cdr3_nt: TGTGCCAGCAGCTTAGACAGGGCCGGGGAGCTGTTTTTT; cdr3_aa: CASSLDRAGELFF; v_call: TRBV7-8; d_call: NA; clone_size: few; j_call: TRBJ2-2
cdr3_nt: TGCAGCGGGAGGGAGCAGAACACCGGGGAGCTGTTTTTT; cdr3_aa: CSGREQNTGELFF; v_call: TRBV29-1; d_call: NA; clone_size: few; j_call: TRBJ2-2
cdr3_nt: TGTGCCAGCAGCTTCCTTACTAGCGGGGTGTCCGAGCAGTACTTC; cdr3_aa: CASSFLTSGVSEQYF; v_call: TRBV7-8; d_call: TRBD2; clone_size: NA; j_call: TRBJ2-7
cdr3_nt: TGTGCCAGCAGTGAAAGGGGGGATGGCTACACCTTC; cdr3_aa: CASSERGDGYTF; v_call: TRBV2; d_call: NA; clone_size: few; j_call: TRBJ1-2
cdr3_nt: TGTGCCAGTAAGCTAACCGGACAGGGGGGCCCGAACACTGAAGCTTTCTTT; cdr3_aa: CASKLTGQGGPNTEAFF; v_call: TRBV19; d_call: TRBD1; clone_size: NA; j_call: TRBJ1-1
cdr3_nt: TGTGCCAGCAGTGCTACGAACTATGGCTACACCTTC; cdr3_aa: CASSATNYGYTF; v_call: TRBV12-3/TRBV12-4; d_call: NA; clone_size: NA; j_call: TRBJ1-2
cdr3_nt: TGCAGTGCTAGAGATTGGAGGGGGCAGGAGTACGAGCAGTACTTC; cdr3_aa: CSARDWRGQEYEQYF; v_call: TRBV20-1; d_call: NA; clone_size: NA; j_call: TRBJ2-7
cdr3_nt: TGTGCCAGCAGCCCCGGTGGGGGGGCCCTTGTGGCTTTCTTT; cdr3_aa: CASSPGGGALVAFF; v_call: TRBV7-8; d_call: NA; clone_size: NA; j_call: TRBJ1-1
cdr3_nt: TGCAGTGCTTATAAAGCGGCAGGGGGCGGGGAGCAGTACTTC; cdr3_aa: CSAYKAAGGGEQYF; v_call: TRBV20-1; d_call: TRBD1; clone_size: NA; j_call: TRBJ2-7
cdr3_nt: TGTGCCAGCAGTTCGACAGGGCGAGACACTGAAGCTTTCTTT; cdr3_aa: CASSSTGRDTEAFF; v_call: TRBV6-5; d_call: TRBD1; clone_size: many; j_call: TRBJ1-1
cdr3_nt: TGCGCCAGCAGCCAATCGACAGGGGGCCTTCACTATGGCTACACCTTC; cdr3_aa: CASSQSTGGLHYGYTF; v_call: TRBV5-1; d_call: TRBD1; clone_size: NA; j_call: TRBJ1-2
cdr3_nt: TGTGCCAGCAGCTTACAGGTCCTTGGCAATCAGCCCCAGCATTTT; cdr3_aa: CASSLQVLGNQPQHF; v_call: TRBV7-8; d_call: NA; clone_size: NA; j_call: TRBJ1-5
cdr3_nt: TGTGCCAGCAGCTTGACTAGCGTCCAAGAGACCCAGTACTTC; cdr3_aa: CASSLTSVQETQYF; v_call: TRBV7-8; d_call: TRBD2; clone_size: NA; j_call: TRBJ2-5
cdr3_nt: TGTGCCAGCTCACCACCGCGCATCTCCTACGAGCAGTACTTC; cdr3_aa: CASSPPRISYEQYF; v_call: TRBV18; d_call: NA; clone_size: NA; j_call: TRBJ2-7
cdr3_nt: TGCGCCAGCAGCTTAGAAGGGGGCGATCAGCCCCAGCATTTT; cdr3_aa: CASSLEGGDQPQHF; v_call: TRBV5-1; d_call: TRBD1; clone_size: NA; j_call: TRBJ1-5
cdr3_nt: TGTGCCAGCAGTGATGGGGTCTATAATTCACCCCTCCACTTT; cdr3_aa: CASSDGVYNSPLHF; v_call: TRBV2; d_call: NA; clone_size: NA; j_call: TRBJ1-6
cdr3_nt: TGTGCCAGCAGTTTAGGGTTCGGCGAGCAGTACTTC; cdr3_aa: CASSLGFGEQYF; v_call: TRBV28; d_call: NA; clone_size: NA; j_call: TRBJ2-7
cdr3_nt: TGTGCCAGCAGCGCCTCCGGGACAGGACCCTACGAGCAGTACTTC; cdr3_aa: CASSASGTGPYEQYF; v_call: TRBV5-8; d_call: TRBD1; clone_size: NA; j_call: TRBJ2-7
cdr3_nt: TGTGCCAGCATTTGGACAGGGTCTCGAGAGCAGTACTTC; cdr3_aa: CASIWTGSREQYF; v_call: TRBV2; d_call: TRBD1; clone_size: few; j_call: TRBJ2-7
cdr3_nt: TGTGCCAGCAGTTACAGGGGTGTAGGCTACACCTTC; cdr3_aa: CASSYRGVGYTF; v_call: TRBV6-5; d_call: NA; clone_size: few; j_call: TRBJ1-2